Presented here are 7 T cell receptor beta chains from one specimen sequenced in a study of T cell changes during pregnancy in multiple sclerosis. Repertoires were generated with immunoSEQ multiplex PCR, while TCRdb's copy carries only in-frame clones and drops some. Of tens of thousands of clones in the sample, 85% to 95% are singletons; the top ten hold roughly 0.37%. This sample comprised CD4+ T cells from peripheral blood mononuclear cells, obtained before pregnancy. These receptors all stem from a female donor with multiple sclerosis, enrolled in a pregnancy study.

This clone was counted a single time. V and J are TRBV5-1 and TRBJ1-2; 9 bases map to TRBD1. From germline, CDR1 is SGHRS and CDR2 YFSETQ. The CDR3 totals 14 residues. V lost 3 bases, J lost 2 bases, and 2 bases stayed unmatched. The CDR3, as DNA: TGCGCCAGCAGCTCCGGACAGGGGAACTATGGCTACACCTTC. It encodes CASSSGQGNYGYTF.

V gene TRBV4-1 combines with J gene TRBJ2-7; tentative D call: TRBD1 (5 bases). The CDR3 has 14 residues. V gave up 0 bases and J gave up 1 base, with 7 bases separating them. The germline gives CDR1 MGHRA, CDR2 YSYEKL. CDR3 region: CASSQETASYEQYF. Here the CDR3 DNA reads TGCGCCAGCAGCCAAGAGACAGCTTCCTACGAGCAGTACTTC.

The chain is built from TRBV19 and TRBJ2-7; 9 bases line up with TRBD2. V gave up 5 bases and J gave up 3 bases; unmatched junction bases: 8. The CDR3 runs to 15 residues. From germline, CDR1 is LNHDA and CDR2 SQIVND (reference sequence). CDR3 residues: CASSGDSGSGYEQYF. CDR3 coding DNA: TGTGCCAGTAGTGGAGATAGCGGGAGTGGCTACGAGCAGTACTTC.

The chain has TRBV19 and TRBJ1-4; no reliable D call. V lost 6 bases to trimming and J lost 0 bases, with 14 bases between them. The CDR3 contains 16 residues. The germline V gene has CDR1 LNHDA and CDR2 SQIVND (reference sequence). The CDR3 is CASSYYPPATNEKLFF. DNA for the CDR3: TGTGCCAGTAGCTATTACCCCCCGGCAACTAATGAAAAACTGTTTTTT.

The CDR3 nucleotides are TGCAGCGTCCCGGCTAGCGGGACCTACAATGAGCAGTTCTTC. This codes for CSVPASGTYNEQFF. V and J are TRBV29-1 and TRBJ2-1; TRBD2 matches 9 bases. The CDR3 sequence is 14 residues long. The junction had 5 bases not matched to a gene; V was cut back by 6 bases and J by 2 bases. CDR1 and CDR2 from the germline V gene are SQVTM and ANQGSEA.

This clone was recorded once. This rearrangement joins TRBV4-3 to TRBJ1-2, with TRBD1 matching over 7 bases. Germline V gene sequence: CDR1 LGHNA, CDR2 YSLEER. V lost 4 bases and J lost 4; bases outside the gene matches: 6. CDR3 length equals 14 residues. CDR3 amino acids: CASSPGDRVYGYTF. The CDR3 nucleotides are TGCGCCAGCAGCCCCGGAGACAGGGTCTATGGCTACACCTTC.

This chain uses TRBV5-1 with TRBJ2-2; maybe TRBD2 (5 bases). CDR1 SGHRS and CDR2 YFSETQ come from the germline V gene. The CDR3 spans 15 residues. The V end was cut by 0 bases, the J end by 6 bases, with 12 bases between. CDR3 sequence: CASSLALRDSGELFF. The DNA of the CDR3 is TGCGCCAGCAGCTTGGCTCTTCGGGATTCCGGGGAGCTGTTTTTT.